This T cell receptor (beta chain) was sequenced during a study of T cell responses to AZD1222 COVID-19 vaccine. TCRdb keeps only in-frame clones here, not all; method: immunoSEQ multiplex PCR. This table holds about 170,000 clones, more than 80% found once. Trimming pared 2 bases from V and 3 bases from J, leaving 11 bases between. Germline V gives CDR1 SGHAT, CDR2 FQNNGV. CDR3 length equals 14 residues. The sequences come from peripheral blood, collected on day 0 of AZD1222 vaccination. The receptor comes from an adult in good health. The rearrangement joins TRBV11-2 to TRBJ2-7; no clear D. The CDR3 loop reads CASSLRLDDYEQYF. Here the CDR3 DNA reads TGTGCCAGCAGCTTACGGTTAGACGACTACGAGCAGTACTTC.